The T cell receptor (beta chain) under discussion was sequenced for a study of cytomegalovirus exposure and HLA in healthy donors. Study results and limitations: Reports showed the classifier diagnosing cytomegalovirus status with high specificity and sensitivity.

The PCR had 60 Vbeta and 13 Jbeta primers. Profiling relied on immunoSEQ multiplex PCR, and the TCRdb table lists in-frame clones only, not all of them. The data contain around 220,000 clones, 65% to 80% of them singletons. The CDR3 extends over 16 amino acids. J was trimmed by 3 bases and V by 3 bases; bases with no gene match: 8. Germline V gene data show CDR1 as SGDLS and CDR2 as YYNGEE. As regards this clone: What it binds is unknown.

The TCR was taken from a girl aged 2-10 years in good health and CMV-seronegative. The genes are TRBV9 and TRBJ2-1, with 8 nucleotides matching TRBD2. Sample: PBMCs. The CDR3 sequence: CASSAWGAGDYNEQFF. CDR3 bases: TGTGCCAGCAGCGCTTGGGGAGCGGGAGACTACAATGAGCAGTTCTTC.